One and the same sample provided the 16 T cell receptor beta chains below, sequenced in a study of T cells in Graves' hyperthyroidism and ophthalmopathy (dated by TCRdb to between 2019 and 2020). The protocol used for the library was multiplex PCR. Sequencing instrument: Illumina HiSeq 2000. Amplification of TCR beta CDR3 regions was carried out from RNA transcripts. A first-round RT-PCR of the TCR CDR3 used the HTBI primer set with the Qiagen OneStep RT-PCR kit. TCRdb reran the public reads through fastp at Q25 and MiXCR, keeping productive beta chains. Entries that share a CDR3 protein sequence are merged under the most common genes and DNA. The table for this sample lists more than 650,000 distinct CDR3 sequences; 11% to 15% of them were counted only once. The ten largest clones take up 10% to 13% of the sample. The sequencing input was blood. The receptors here all came from a woman younger than 30 with Graves' hyperthyroidism.

This clonotype was seen ten or more times. The chain joins TRBV2 to TRBJ2-1, with 14 bases aligning to TRBD2. V lost 6 bases to trimming and J lost 6 bases; unmatched junction nucleotides: 10. CDR1 SNHLY and CDR2 FYNNEI come from the germline V gene. The CDR3 is 17 residues long. The CDR3 region is CASRGLGTSGSFNEQFF. The CDR3 coding sequence is TGTGCCAGCAGGGGACTCGGGACTAGCGGGAGCTTCAATGAGCAGTTCTTC.

This clonotype was seen a few times. V and J are TRBV5-8 and TRBJ1-2; D possibly corresponds to TRBD1 (5 bases). Trimming stripped 7 bases from V and 6 bases from J, with 10 bases between. Per the germline V gene, CDR1 is SGHTS and CDR2 is YDEGEE. The CDR3 runs 11 residues. CDR3 region: CASVGENGYTF. Written as DNA, the CDR3 is TGTGCCAGCGTAGGGGAGAATGGCTACACCTTC.

This clonotype was seen ten or more times. The chain carries TRBV4-1 and TRBJ1-5, with 11 bases matching TRBD1. The germline V gene encodes CDR1 MGHRA and CDR2 YSYEKL. Trimming removed 0 bases from V and 5 bases from J; junction bases left unmatched: 3. CDR3 size: 16 residues. CDR3 in DNA: TGCGCCAGCAGCCAAGAAGGACAGGGGGCGTATCAGCCCCAGCATTTT. As protein: CASSQEGQGAYQPQHF.

This clonotype was counted ten times or more. This rearrangement joins TRBV3-1 to TRBJ1-2, with D possibly being TRBD1 (5 bases). Germline lookup yields CDR1 LGHDT and CDR2 YNNKEL (reference sequence). Trimming shortened V by 1 base and J by 12 bases, and 12 bases separated the two germline ends. The CDR3 length is 12 residues. The CDR3 nucleotides read TGTGCCAGCAGCCAAGCGGTAGGGGATCACACCTTC. Amino acid sequence: CASSQAVGDHTF. The variable domain in full, completed from reference TRBV3-1 and TRBJ1-2, reads DTAVSQTPKYLVTQMGNDKSIKCEQNLGHDTMYWYKQDSKKFLKIMFSYNNKELIINETVPNRFSPKSPDKAHLNLHINSLELGDSAVYFCASSQAVGDHTFGSGTRLTVV.

The table lists this clonotype with a few counts. The V and J genes are TRBV25-1 and TRBJ1-6, with 7 positions matching TRBD1. This CDR3 comprises 14 residues. J was trimmed by 10 bases and V by 5 bases; bases with no gene match: 8. Germline V gene sequence: CDR1 MGHDK, CDR2 SYGVNS. The CDR3 loop is CASSFQGGESPLHF. CDR3 sequence (DNA): TGTGCCAGCAGTTTCCAGGGGGGTGAATCACCCCTCCACTTT.

J is TRBJ2-7 and V is TRBV20-1, with 8 bases aligning to TRBD1. With V trimmed by 8 bases and J by 6 bases, 9 bases remained unmatched. The CDR3 has 12 amino acids. Looked up from germline, CDR1 is DFQATT and CDR2 is SNEGSKA (reference sequence). The CDR3 protein is CSPVQGAGEQYF. CDR3 DNA: TGCAGTCCCGTCCAGGGGGCGGGCGAGCAGTACTTC.

This clonotype was seen ten or more times. This chain joins TRBV4-2 and TRBJ2-7, with D hard to call. Germline lookup yields CDR1 LGHNA and CDR2 YNFKEQ. The V and J ends lost 1 base and 2 bases respectively, with 6 bases between them. CDR3 length: 13 residues. CDR3 sequence reads: CASSQAGPYEQYF. The CDR3 DNA follows: TGTGCCAGCAGCCAAGCGGGTCCCTACGAGCAGTACTTC.

This clonotype was seen a few times. V and J are TRBV3-1 and TRBJ2-7; D perhaps matches TRBD1 (6 bases). CDR1 and CDR2 (germline): LGHDT, YNNKEL (reference sequence). CDR3 length: 13 residues. V lost 8 bases, J lost 3 bases, and 14 bases lay in between. The CDR3 bases are TGTGCCAGCGGGGGCAGGGCCCTCTACGAGCAGTACTTC. Its protein is CASGGRALYEQYF.

As regards this clonotype: With a much larger clone just one base away, this may be a read error. This chain links TRBV12-3 or TRBV12-4 with TRBJ2-4; TRBD1 is a possible D gene (5 bases). The CDR3 extends over 17 amino acids. For the CDR3, the DNA is TGTGCCGGCAGTTTAGTAGCAGGGTTTCTAGCCAAAAACATTCAGTACTTC. This sequence encodes CAGSLVAGFLAKNIQYF.

This clonotype was recorded at least ten times. This chain uses TRBV18 with TRBJ2-5; 8 positions match TRBD1. CDR3 length equals 15 residues. The germline gives CDR1 KGHSH, CDR2 LQKENI. Losses at the gene ends were 5 bases for V and 5 bases for J; bases not matched to a gene: 10. The chain's CDR3 is CASSGRDRMRETQYF. CDR3 nucleotide sequence: TGTGCCAGCTCAGGCCGGGACAGGATGAGGGAGACCCAGTACTTC. Full variable domain (remainder filled in from reference TRBV18 and TRBJ2-5): NAGVMQNPRHLVRRRGQEARLRCSPMKGHSHVYWYRQLPEEGLKFMVYLQKENIIDESGMPKERFSAEFPKEGPSILRIQQVVRGDSAAYFCASSGRDRMRETQYFGPGTRLLVL.

This clonotype was detected ten times or more. V is TRBV5-5 and J is TRBJ1-1; D gene unclear. The CDR3 is made up of 15 amino acids. The V and J ends lost 1 base and 0 bases respectively, with 10 bases between them. Germline-derived CDR1 and CDR2 are SGHKS and YYEKEE (reference sequence). The CDR3 spells CASSLFSSLNTEAFF. DNA of the CDR3: TGTGCCAGCAGCTTGTTCAGCTCTCTGAACACTGAAGCTTTCTTT.

This clonotype was picked up many times. The chain links TRBV28 to TRBJ1-2, with 7 bases fitting TRBD1. The CDR3 loop spans 16 amino acids. Germline V gene data show CDR1 as MDHEN and CDR2 as SYDVKM. V lost 5 bases and J lost 2; bases outside the gene matches: 11. CDR3 coding DNA: TGTGCCAGCAGTCTAAGACAGGGCTGGCGAAACTATGGCTACACCTTC. Protein product: CASSLRQGWRNYGYTF.

This chain joins TRBV19 and TRBJ1-5, with D perhaps matching TRBD1 (5 bases). Germline loops: CDR1 LNHDA, CDR2 SQIVND (reference sequence). V was shortened by 7 bases and J by 5 bases, with 15 bases between the two germline ends. This CDR3 is built from 14 residues. CDR3 in DNA: TGTGCCAGTACTCCTGGGAGGGGTTATCAGCCCCAGCATTTT. This gives the protein CASTPGRGYQPQHF.

This clonotype was seen a handful of times. V and J are TRBV5-1 and TRBJ1-2, with 8 positions matching TRBD1. V lost 4 bases, J lost 8 bases, and 7 bases stayed unmatched. Germline CDR1 reads SGHRS; CDR2 reads YFSETQ. The CDR3 has 13 residues. The CDR3 DNA reads as TGCGCCAGCAGCCCAGGACAGGGACGAGGCTACACCTTC. Translating it yields CASSPGQGRGYTF.

The chain has TRBV3-1 and TRBJ1-2, with TRBD1 matching 8 bases. CDR1 and CDR2 (germline): LGHDT, YNNKEL (reference sequence). The CDR3 is made up of 13 amino acids. After removal of 2 bases from V and 8 bases from J, the junction contained 4 bases not matched to a gene. The CDR3 DNA reads TGTGCCAGCAGCCAACTCTCAGGGGGCGGCTACACCTTC. Its protein product is CASSQLSGGGYTF.

This clonotype was picked up many times. This chain links TRBV6-2 or TRBV6-3 with TRBJ1-1, with 7 bases matching TRBD1. Trimming removed 6 bases from V and 1 base from J; junction bases left unmatched: 5. The CDR3 is 14 amino acids. The germline gives CDR1 MNHEY, CDR2 SVGEGT. The CDR3 is CASRRTGANTEAFF. The CDR3 region has the DNA TGTGCCAGCAGACGTACAGGGGCGAACACTGAAGCTTTCTTT.